Following are 22 T cell receptor beta chains from one sample sequenced in a study of blood T cell repertoires in COVID-19. Sequencing used immunoSEQ multiplex PCR; TCRdb keeps in-frame clones, though not all of them. Here the sample spans 200,000 to 300,000 clones, 75% to 90% being singletons. The sequencing input was peripheral blood. Every receptor here comes from a man younger than 45 with active or convalescent COVID-19.

The chain has TRBV23-1 and TRBJ1-4; TRBD1 agrees at 8 bases. TRBV23-1 is marked as an open reading frame, function uncertain. Trimming at V came to 0 bases and at J to 6 bases, leaving 6 bases not matched to a gene. The CDR3 runs to 16 residues. The CDR3 DNA follows: TGCGCCAGCAGTCAATCGGGACAGGCACGGGATGAAAAACTGTTTTTT. Its translation is CASSQSGQARDEKLFF.

The rearrangement links TRBV10-3 to TRBJ1-2; D unclear. CDR3 length equals 17 residues. CDR1 and CDR2 from the germline V gene are ENHRY and SYGVKD. Trimming removed 0 bases at V and 5 bases at J, with 19 bases between. CDR3 sequence: CAISESPSGPPEYGYTF. Here the CDR3 DNA reads TGTGCCATCAGTGAGTCACCTAGCGGACCGCCCGAATATGGCTACACCTTC.

The chain carries TRBV11-2 and TRBJ2-5; TRBD2 agrees at 7 bases. Germline V CDR1 and CDR2: SGHAT, FQNNGV. Trimming took 1 base from V and 5 from J; bases not matched to a gene: 4. The CDR3 is 14 amino acids. The CDR3 DNA follows: TGTGCCAGCAGCTTAGGGTTCGGGAGGGAGACCCAGTACTTC. Protein product: CASSLGFGRETQYF.

The chain recombines TRBV2 with TRBJ1-2; possibly TRBD1 for D (6 bases). Germline V gives CDR1 SNHLY, CDR2 FYNNEI. The CDR3 extends over 15 amino acids. Trimming removed 0 bases from V and 8 bases from J, with 16 bases in between. In DNA, the CDR3 is TGTGCCAGCAGTGAAGCGCGGCCAGGGGCCGGCGGCTACACCTTC. Its translation: CASSEARPGAGGYTF.

The CDR3 sequence is CATRDDSQGRNYGYTF. The CDR3 DNA follows: TGTGCCACCAGGGACGACTCACAGGGGAGGAACTATGGCTACACCTTC. V is TRBV6-6 and J is TRBJ1-2; TRBD1 matches at 7 bases. Per germline, CDR1 MNHNY and CDR2 SVGAGI (reference sequence). The ends lost 10 bases at V and 2 bases at J; junction bases unmatched: 16. This CDR3 contains 16 residues.

The chain links TRBV7-2 to TRBJ1-3; D is unclear. V lost 5 bases, J lost 0 bases, and 11 bases lay in between. Per the germline V gene, CDR1 is SGHTA and CDR2 is FQGNSA. This CDR3 spans 15 amino acids. The CDR3 nucleotides read TGTGCCAGCAGCATAGGTCCGTCCTCTGGAAACACCATATATTTT. Translated: CASSIGPSSGNTIYF.

For the CDR3, the DNA is TGTGCCAGCAAACCCCAATGGACAGGGGGCGAGGAGGGCAATCAGCCCCAGCATTTT. It is translated as CASKPQWTGGEEGNQPQHF. The genes are TRBV4-2 and TRBJ1-5, with 11 positions matching TRBD1. The CDR3 consists of 19 residues. Trimming cost V 7 bases and J 2 bases; bases outside gene matches: 16. The V gene's germline CDR1 is LGHNA and CDR2 YNFKEQ.

The chain joins TRBV2 to TRBJ2-5, with D unresolved. V gave up 3 bases and J gave up 5 bases, with 10 bases separating them. In germline, CDR1 is SNHLY, CDR2 FYNNEI. CDR3 length equals 13 residues. The CDR3 DNA is TGTGCCAGCAGTGATGTTGCGGTGGAGACCCAGTACTTC. This codes for CASSDVAVETQYF.

The chain has TRBV12-3 or TRBV12-4 and TRBJ2-1; possible D gene TRBD1, 5 bases. Trimming took 6 bases from V and 7 from J, leaving 10 bases between them. The CDR3 is 12 amino acids. Here the CDR3 reads CASSDGQNEQFF. CDR3 DNA: TGTGCCAGCAGCGACGGACAAAATGAGCAGTTCTTC.

The CDR3 nucleotides read TGTGCCAGTAGTAATGCGGGTGGAGAGCAGTTCTTC. Translated, it gives CASSNAGGEQFF. The chain uses TRBV19 and TRBJ2-1; D might be TRBD2 (5 bases). The germline gives CDR1 LNHDA, CDR2 SQIVND (reference sequence). With 4 bases removed from V and 10 bases from J, the gap between germline ends came to 11 bases. CDR3 length: 12 residues.

This clone was detected only a few times. The genes are TRBV15 and TRBJ2-1, with 7 bases that match TRBD1. V dropped 2 bases and J dropped 7; count of bases not matched to a gene: 11. Germline V lookup: CDR1 LNHNV, CDR2 YYDKDF (reference sequence). The CDR3 spans 16 residues. The CDR3 region has the DNA TGTGCCACCAGCAGACCAGGTTACAGGGGTGGGAATGAGCAGTTCTTC. Translation: CATSRPGYRGGNEQFF.

The chain links TRBV30 to TRBJ1-4; possibly TRBD1 for D (6 bases). The germline V gene has CDR1 GTSNPN and CDR2 SVGIG (reference sequence). Trimming cost V 1 base and J 3 bases, with 12 bases left between them. The CDR3 is 15 amino acids. CDR3 residues: CAWSAGTGPNEKLFF. The CDR3 DNA reads TGTGCCTGGAGTGCCGGAACAGGGCCTAATGAAAAACTGTTTTTT.

The chain couples TRBV2 to TRBJ1-5, with D perhaps TRBD1 (6 bases). CDR1 and CDR2 (germline): SNHLY, FYNNEI. Deletions cut 4 bases from V and 1 base from J, with 11 bases between. This CDR3 region has 15 residues. CDR3 in amino acids: CASSVRTASNQPQHF. The CDR3 nucleotides are TGTGCCAGCAGTGTTAGGACAGCAAGCAATCAGCCCCAGCATTTT.

This chain uses TRBV19 with TRBJ2-2; D remains ambiguous. This CDR3 spans 15 amino acids. V was clipped by 2 bases and J by 6 bases, with 13 bases between them. CDR1 is LNHDA, CDR2 SQIVND, per germline (reference sequence). CDR3 region: CASSISSGRSGELFF. The CDR3 region has the DNA TGTGCCAGTAGTATATCGAGTGGGCGTTCCGGGGAGCTGTTTTTT.

This clone turned up a few times. This chain connects TRBV19 to TRBJ1-3; 9 bases are shared with TRBD1. The CDR3 consists of 15 residues. The V gene end was trimmed by 10 bases and the J gene end by 2 bases; junction bases not matched to a gene: 9. CDR1 LNHDA and CDR2 SQIVND come from the germline V gene (reference sequence). The CDR3 region has the DNA TGTGCCACCCGACCAGGGACAGGGACTGGAAACACCATATATTTT. This codes for CATRPGTGTGNTIYF.

This clone was picked up one time. The V call is TRBV27, the J call TRBJ2-3, with 7 bases that match TRBD2. V trimming: 3 bases; J trimming: 0 bases; junction bases outside the gene matches: 3. CDR1 MNHEY and CDR2 SMNVEV come from the germline V gene (reference sequence). The CDR3 is made up of 15 amino acids. Here the CDR3 reads CASSFAGDSTDTQYF. DNA of the CDR3: TGTGCCAGCAGTTTCGCGGGGGATAGCACAGATACGCAGTATTTT.

The chain combines TRBV19 with TRBJ1-4, with 10 bases identical to TRBD1. The CDR3 consists of 14 residues. The germline CDR1 and CDR2 sequences are LNHDA and SQIVND (reference sequence). Trimming at V came to 3 bases and at J to 8 bases, leaving 3 bases not matched to a gene. The CDR3 coding sequence is TGTGCCAGTAGTATGGGGACAGGGGAAGAAAAACTGTTTTTT. Protein: CASSMGTGEEKLFF. Complete variable domain (other parts from reference TRBV19 and TRBJ1-4): DGGITQSPKYLFRKEGQNVTLSCEQNLNHDAMYWYRQDPGQGLRLIYYSQIVNDFQKGDIAEGYSVSREKKESFPLTVTSAQKNPTAFYLCASSMGTGEEKLFFGSGTQLSVL.

The gene calls are TRBV5-6 and TRBJ1-6; the match to TRBD1 covers 11 bases. V lost 1 base and J lost 11; bases outside the gene matches: 5. Germline values: CDR1 SGHDT, CDR2 YYEEEE. CDR3 length: 15 residues. This CDR3 reads CASSLRGTGGPPLHF. The CDR3 DNA reads as TGTGCCAGCAGCTTGCGCGGGACAGGGGGTCCACCCCTCCACTTT.

The V gene is TRBV29-1, the J gene TRBJ1-1; 8 nucleotides agree with TRBD1. The CDR3 covers 14 residues. Germline lookup yields CDR1 SQVTM and CDR2 ANQGSEA. With 7 bases clipped from V and 0 bases from J, the junction kept 7 bases outside the gene matches. CDR3 in DNA: TGCAGCGGGGCTCGGGACAGGATGAACACTGAAGCTTTCTTT. It codes for CSGARDRMNTEAFF.

The genes are TRBV19 and TRBJ1-5, with D perhaps matching TRBD1 (5 bases). Per germline, CDR1 LNHDA and CDR2 SQIVND (reference sequence). This CDR3 comprises 13 residues. The germline V and J ends were trimmed by 8 bases and 1 base, with 9 bases remaining between them. DNA of the CDR3: TGTGCCAGTCTCGGGGGGAGCAATCAGCCCCAGCATTTT. Residues: CASLGGSNQPQHF.

The V and J genes are TRBV7-2 and TRBJ1-2, with 8 positions matching TRBD1. The CDR3 spans 15 residues. Germline lookup yields CDR1 SGHTA and CDR2 FQGNSA. V was clipped by 1 base and J by 3 bases; unmatched bases: 4. CDR3: CASSLGQGAHYGYTF. CDR3 bases: TGTGCCAGCAGCTTAGGGCAGGGGGCTCACTATGGCTACACCTTC.

The chain carries TRBV27 and TRBJ1-5; TRBD1 aligns across 8 bases. With 4 bases clipped from V and 2 bases from J, the junction kept 4 bases outside the gene matches. Looked up from germline, CDR1 is MNHEY and CDR2 is SMNVEV (reference sequence). CDR3 length: 15 residues. CDR3 sequence (DNA): TGTGCCAGCAGTTCCCTGGACAGGGGCAATCAGCCCCAGCATTTT. It encodes CASSSLDRGNQPQHF.